In its sample, the clone carrying this T cell receptor (beta chain) was seen a few times. Its target is not known. The data are from a study of graft-versus-host responses after intestinal transplantation. Looked up from germline, CDR1 is MNHEY and CDR2 is SMNVEV (reference sequence). This CDR3 contains 15 residues. V gave up 5 bases and J gave up 9 bases; unmatched junction bases: 7. Study-wide results and limits: Within allografts, high graft-versus-host to host-versus-graft clonal ratios were seen among patients with graft-donor T cell macrochimerism.

The table came from immunoSEQ multiplex PCR; TCRdb's copy has only in-frame clones and leaves some out. The sample gives over 85,000 clones, roughly nine tenths of which show up once; under 0.2% is in the top ten. The clonotype was recovered from a human donor who was the organ donor for an intestinal transplant. The chain joins TRBV27 to TRBJ2-1; TRBD2 matches 13 bases. The sample here was unstimulated CD4+ T cells sorted from spleen or lymph node cells, taken before transplant. The CDR3 is CASSPGLAGWGEQFF. CDR3 nucleotides: TGTGCCAGCAGTCCGGGACTAGCGGGGTGGGGTGAGCAGTTCTTC.